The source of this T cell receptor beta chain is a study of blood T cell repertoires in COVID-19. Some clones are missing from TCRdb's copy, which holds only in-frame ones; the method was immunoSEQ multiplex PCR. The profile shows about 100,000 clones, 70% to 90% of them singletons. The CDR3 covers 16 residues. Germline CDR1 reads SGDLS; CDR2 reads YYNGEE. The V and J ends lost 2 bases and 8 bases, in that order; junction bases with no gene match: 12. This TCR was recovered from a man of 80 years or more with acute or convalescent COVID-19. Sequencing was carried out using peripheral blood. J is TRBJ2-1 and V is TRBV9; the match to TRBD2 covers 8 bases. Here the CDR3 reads CASSVPGTSGEDEQFF. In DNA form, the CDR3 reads TGTGCCAGCAGCGTCCCCGGGACTAGTGGGGAGGATGAGCAGTTCTTC.